This entry is about one T cell receptor beta chain. Antigen specificity is unknown. The TCR beta libraries were generated through quantitative 5'-RACE incorporating molecular barcodes. TCRdb fed the 5' RACE reads into MiXCR, producing one record per CDR3 protein. This table has fewer than 350,000 distinct CDR3 sequences, around 10% appearing once. The data derive from a study of CD8 T cells in ankylosing spondylitis. General study results and limits: A TCR beta motif of fewer than ten highly homologous variants seemed to mark ankylosing spondylitis blood. In reactive arthritis synovial fluid and blood, some motif variants had been reported before. The authors reported significant enrichment of disease-linked clones in matched ankylosing spondylitis synovial fluid.

The J segment lost 1 base and the V segment lost 3 bases, leaving 5 bases of the junction unmatched. Per the germline V gene, CDR1 is SGHTA and CDR2 is FQGNSA. The CDR3 totals 15 residues. Sample: blood, either unsorted or a sorted T cell fraction (not recorded which). This chain uses TRBV7-2 with TRBJ1-1; 7 nucleotides agree with TRBD1. This receptor was taken from a female donor with ankylosing spondylitis or in good health (not recorded which). In DNA form, the CDR3 reads TGTGCCAGCAGCTTGATTCAGGGGGGGAACACTGAAGCTTTCTTT. It codes for CASSLIQGGNTEAFF. Full variable domain (missing parts from reference TRBV7-2 and TRBJ1-1): GAGVSQSPSNKVTEKGKDVELRCDPISGHTALYWYRQSLGQGLEFLIYFQGNSAPDKSGLPSDRFSAERTGGSVSTLTIQRTQQEDSAVYLCASSLIQGGNTEAFFGQGTRLTVV.